The 23 T cell receptor beta chains in this list originate from one sample, sequenced in a study of graft-versus-host responses after intestinal transplantation. Using immunoSEQ multiplex PCR, the repertoire was profiled, and TCRdb retains in-frame clones only, with some absent. The repertoire holds just under 65,000 clones, with approximately 88% as singletons. Graft tissue was processed to release intraepithelial and lamina propria lymphocytes. Source: ileum tissue, taken approximately 370 days after transplant. The receptor source for this set is a human patient who received an intestinal transplant, so some T cells may come from the graft donor.

This chain uses TRBV6-6 with TRBJ1-2, with 7 bases that match TRBD1. J gave up 4 bases and V 5 bases, and 7 bases lay outside the gene matches. The CDR3 loop spans 14 amino acids. Looked up from germline, CDR1 is MNHNY and CDR2 is SVGAGI (reference sequence). The CDR3 reads CASSEPDRFYGYTF. CDR3 DNA sequence: TGTGCCAGCAGTGAGCCGGACAGGTTCTATGGCTACACCTTC.

The CDR3 DNA is TGTGCCAGCAGCGGTGGGACAGGGTTCAGTGATACGCAGTATTTT. Amino acids: CASSGGTGFSDTQYF. The rearrangement joins TRBV11-3 to TRBJ2-3, with 9 positions matching TRBD1. V shed 5 bases, J shed 6 bases, and the junction held 9 bases outside the gene matches. The CDR3 spans 15 residues. Germline V CDR1 and CDR2: SGHNT, YENEEA.

J is TRBJ2-7 and V is TRBV19, with 9 bases lining up with TRBD2. The CDR3 spans 14 residues. The germline gives CDR1 LNHDA, CDR2 SQIVND (reference sequence). Unmatched junction bases numbered 7, after V lost 5 bases and J lost 5 bases. This CDR3 is CASSPGTSYHEQYF. The DNA of the CDR3 is TGTGCCAGTAGTCCCGGGACTAGCTACCACGAGCAGTACTTC.

The V and J genes are TRBV6-1 and TRBJ2-5; 7 positions agree with TRBD1. The J call may not be correct, given that the DNA end is closer to TRBJ2-7. CDR3 length equals 13 residues. In germline, CDR1 is MNHNS, CDR2 SASEGT. CDR3 DNA sequence: TGTGCCAGCAGGCCCGGGACAGCGGACGAGCAGTACTTC. The encoded protein is CASRPGTADEQYF.

The J gene is TRBJ2-7, the V gene TRBV27, with 9 bases lining up with TRBD1. The CDR3 sequence is 15 residues long. Losses at the gene ends were 6 bases for V and 1 base for J; bases not matched to a gene: 7. Germline V gives CDR1 MNHEY, CDR2 SMNVEV (reference sequence). DNA for the CDR3: TGTGCCAGCAGGGGAACAGGGGGCGCATCCTACGAGCAGTACTTC. Protein: CASRGTGGASYEQYF.

The gene calls are TRBV29-1 and TRBJ1-1; the D gene is possibly TRBD1 (5 bases). CDR3 length: 13 residues. The V gene lost 8 bases and the J gene lost 1 base, with 14 bases spanning the gap. Per germline, CDR1 SQVTM and CDR2 ANQGSEA. As DNA, the CDR3 is TGCAGCTCCAGAGGGGCTGGGAACACTGAAGCTTTCTTT. Translated: CSSRGAGNTEAFF.

The rearrangement joins TRBV28 to TRBJ2-1; 8 positions match TRBD2. The CDR3 is 14 amino acids. V trimming: 3 bases; J trimming: 9 bases; junction bases outside the gene matches: 7. Germline assignment: CDR1 MDHEN and CDR2 SYDVKM. The CDR3 DNA reads as TGTGCCAGCAGTTTGTCCGGACTAGCTGGTGAGCAGTTCTTC. Residues: CASSLSGLAGEQFF.

This clone was counted only a few times. The rearrangement joins TRBV29-1 to TRBJ2-1; 12 bases are a match to TRBD2. V shed 7 bases and J 1 base; nucleotides not matched to a gene: 8. CDR3 length equals 16 residues. CDR1 and CDR2 from the germline V gene are SQVTM and ANQGSEA. The CDR3 loop is CSGRPSGGASYNEQFF. In DNA form, the CDR3 reads TGCAGCGGCAGACCTAGCGGGGGGGCGTCCTACAATGAGCAGTTCTTC.

V usage is TRBV6-1 and J usage is TRBJ1-2; the D is unclear. The CDR3 consists of 18 residues. V was clipped by 3 bases and J by 2 bases, with 22 bases between them. The V gene's germline CDR1 is MNHNS and CDR2 SASEGT. CDR3 coding DNA: TGTGCCAGCAGTGAGGGGAGGATTGAGATCAGTGTGAACTATGGCTACACCTTC. Its protein product is CASSEGRIEISVNYGYTF.

The rearrangement joins TRBV5-1 to TRBJ2-2; unclear D gene. The CDR3 has 15 residues. CDR1 and CDR2 from the germline V gene are SGHRS and YFSETQ. V gave up 5 bases and J gave up 0 bases, with 11 bases separating them. In DNA, the CDR3 is TGCGCCAGCAGTTACGACATTACGAACACCGGGGAGCTGTTTTTT. Protein sequence: CASSYDITNTGELFF.

This chain uses TRBV7-9 with TRBJ2-7; the D is unclear. The CDR3 sequence is 12 residues long. The V end was cut by 1 base, the J end by 3 bases, with 4 bases between. In germline, CDR1 is SEHNR, CDR2 FQNEAQ (reference sequence). This CDR3 is CASSLEVYEQYF. CDR3 sequence (DNA): TGTGCCAGCAGCTTAGAGGTCTACGAGCAGTACTTC.

The chain recombines TRBV9 with TRBJ2-7, with D possibly called TRBD1 or TRBD2 (6 bases each). CDR1 and CDR2 from the germline V gene are SGDLS and YYNGEE. V lost 0 bases to trimming and J lost 2 bases, with 12 bases between them. CDR3 size: 15 residues. CDR3 sequence reads: CASSVGPGAAYEQYF. The CDR3 DNA is TGTGCCAGCAGCGTAGGTCCGGGGGCGGCCTACGAGCAGTACTTC.

V usage is TRBV13 and J usage is TRBJ2-2, with D perhaps matching TRBD1 or TRBD2 (5 bases each). The CDR3 is made up of 16 amino acids. Germline CDR1 is PRHDT and CDR2 is FYEKMQ (reference sequence). Trimming stripped 1 base from V and 1 base from J, with 10 bases between. The CDR3 nucleotides are TGTGCCAGCAGCTTAGTGGGGACCGGGAACACCGGGGAGCTGTTTTTT. Encoded protein: CASSLVGTGNTGELFF.

The rearrangement links TRBV10-3 to TRBJ1-2; D is unclear. Germline V gene lookup returns CDR1 ENHRY and CDR2 SYGVKD. The CDR3 is made up of 11 amino acids. Trimming stripped 7 bases from V and 8 bases from J, with 11 bases between. The CDR3 DNA sequence: TGTGCCATCAATTCCGGTCGGGGCTACACCTTC. Its translation is CAINSGRGYTF.

This clone was detected only a few times. The gene calls are TRBV18 and TRBJ2-2, with 7 bases aligning to TRBD2. V dropped 4 bases and J dropped 0; count of bases not matched to a gene: 5. Germline-derived CDR1 and CDR2 are KGHSH and LQKENI. The CDR3 runs to 16 residues. CDR3 amino acids: CASSLNGGSNTGELFF. CDR3 DNA sequence: TGTGCCAGCTCACTAAACGGGGGGTCGAACACCGGGGAGCTGTTTTTT.

The chain is built from TRBV5-6 and TRBJ2-3; 10 nucleotides agree with TRBD2. In germline, CDR1 is SGHDT, CDR2 YYEEEE. With 2 bases clipped from V and 7 bases from J, the junction kept 10 bases outside the gene matches. The CDR3 is made up of 16 amino acids. For the CDR3, the DNA is TGTGCCAGCAGCTTAGCAGCGGGAGGGGCCGTGTATACGCAGTATTTT. Its translation: CASSLAAGGAVYTQYF.

The V and J genes are TRBV28 and TRBJ2-5, with 12 bases lining up with TRBD2. Germline V gene lookup returns CDR1 MDHEN and CDR2 SYDVKM. The CDR3 length is 15 residues. V shed 5 bases and J 5 bases; nucleotides not matched to a gene: 6. In DNA, the CDR3 is TGTGCCAGCAGTAAACTAGCGGGGGGCCGGGAGACCCAGTACTTC. This translates into CASSKLAGGRETQYF.

The gene calls are TRBV14 and TRBJ1-2; D ambiguous. CDR1 is SGHDN and CDR2 is FVKESK in the germline V gene. This CDR3 has 13 amino acids. V was shortened by 1 base and J by 4 bases, with 7 bases between the two germline ends. CDR3 region: CASSQGLSYGYTF. CDR3 nucleotide sequence: TGTGCCAGCAGCCAAGGATTGAGCTATGGCTACACCTTC.

This clone appeared once. The chain uses TRBV6-6 and TRBJ2-5; the match to TRBD1 covers 8 bases. This CDR3 is 14 amino acids long. Trimming removed 6 bases from V and 1 base from J; junction bases left unmatched: 4. Germline loops: CDR1 MNHNY, CDR2 SVGAGI (reference sequence). DNA for the CDR3: TGTGCCAGCAGACCCACAGGGGGCCAAGAGACCCAGTACTTC. Amino acids: CASRPTGGQETQYF.

V usage is TRBV28 and J usage is TRBJ2-1; no firm D call. The ends were cut back, 1 base at V and 5 bases at J, with 3 bases in the middle. Germline-derived CDR1 and CDR2 are MDHEN and SYDVKM. CDR3 length: 12 residues. CDR3 sequence (DNA): TGTGCCAGCAGTTTATCAGACAATGAGCAGTTCTTC. Amino acids: CASSLSDNEQFF.

The chain carries TRBV5-1 and TRBJ1-3, with D hard to call. With 0 bases removed from V and 0 bases from J, the gap between germline ends came to 4 bases. The CDR3 sequence is 14 residues long. Germline V gene lookup returns CDR1 SGHRS and CDR2 YFSETQ. CDR3 residues: CASSLGTSGNTIYF. CDR3 coding DNA: TGCGCCAGCAGCTTGGGAACCTCTGGAAACACCATATATTTT.

The V and J genes are TRBV11-2 and TRBJ2-3, with D hard to call. Germline values: CDR1 SGHAT, CDR2 FQNNGV. This CDR3 spans 16 amino acids. V shed 0 bases and J shed 2 bases, with 12 bases lying between them. The CDR3: CASSLEEIQFTDTQYF. The CDR3 DNA follows: TGTGCCAGCAGCTTAGAAGAGATACAGTTCACAGATACGCAGTATTTT.

The chain is built from TRBV28 and TRBJ2-7; TRBD1 or TRBD2 may be the D gene (5 bases each). The CDR3 spans 13 residues. Germline CDR1 MDHEN, CDR2 SYDVKM. The ends were cut back, 3 bases at V and 7 bases at J, with 13 bases in the middle. For the CDR3, the DNA is TGTGCCAGCAGTTTGGCGACTAAGGGGGAGCAGTACTTC. As protein: CASSLATKGEQYF.